This TCR beta chain was identified during a study of spatial heterogeneity in lung cancer. Study details: Samples were obtained from approximately 72 donors, all untreated early-stage non-small cell lung cancer patients. Taken at a median of approximately 2 years after resection, follow-up PBMC samples underwent sequencing when available. Study-level results: Ubiquitous expanded tumor TCRs appeared in blood more at resection than follow-up.

The CDR3 contains 15 residues. The V segment lost 1 base and the J segment 2 bases; nucleotides outside the gene matches: 5. The germline V gene has CDR1 SGDLS and CDR2 YYNGEE. Time point: blood at routine non-recurrence follow-up after resection. TCRdb re-called the 5' RACE reads with MiXCR, one entry per CDR3 protein. The sample lists approximately 17,000 distinct CDR3 sequences, under 20% occurring once. In regard to this clonotype: The antigen remains unidentified.

Here the sequenced sample was PBMCs, taken at follow-up. This clonotype was sampled from a male donor with early-stage non-small cell lung cancer. The V gene is TRBV9, the J gene TRBJ2-7; the match to TRBD1 covers 8 bases. The chain's CDR3 is CASSVSQGATYEQYF. The CDR3 bases are TGTGCCAGCAGCGTAAGCCAGGGGGCTACCTACGAGCAGTACTTC.